One sample yielded the 32 T cell receptor beta chains listed below, sequenced in a study of blood T cell repertoires in COVID-19. Libraries were prepared by immunoSEQ multiplex PCR; TCRdb keeps only in-frame clonotypes and omits some of them. The sample lists about 220,000 clones, about 83% occurring once. The sequencing input was peripheral blood. Receptor source: a woman in her thirties or forties with active or convalescent COVID-19.

This rearrangement joins TRBV7-3 to TRBJ2-6; the match to TRBD1 covers 7 bases. V was pared by 3 bases and J by 0 bases, with 5 bases of the junction left unmatched. The germline CDR1 and CDR2 sequences are SGHTA and FQGTGA. The CDR3 is 17 residues long. CDR3 protein: CASSLGTVNSGANVLTF. DNA of the CDR3: TGTGCCAGCAGCTTGGGGACAGTAAACTCTGGGGCCAACGTCCTGACTTTC. The full variable domain, completed using reference TRBV7-3 and TRBJ2-6, is GAGVSQTPSNKVTEKGKYVELRCDPISGHTALYWYRQSLGQGPEFLIYFQGTGAADDSGLPNDRFFAVRPEGSVSTLKIQRTERGDSAVYLCASSLGTVNSGANVLTFGAGSRLTVL.

The V call is TRBV6-5, the J call TRBJ2-1; the match to TRBD2 covers 11 bases. The CDR3 is 15 amino acids. Germline CDR1 is MNHEY and CDR2 is SVGAGI. V lost 8 bases, J lost 7 bases, and 10 bases stayed unmatched. CDR3 residues: CASPSLTSGGNEQFF. In DNA form, the CDR3 reads TGTGCCAGCCCTTCCCTCACTAGCGGGGGTAATGAGCAGTTCTTC.

V and J are TRBV6-5 and TRBJ1-2; D may be TRBD1 (5 bases). Germline lookup yields CDR1 MNHEY and CDR2 SVGAGI. The CDR3 consists of 14 residues. The V gene lost 6 bases and the J gene lost 5 bases, with 16 bases spanning the gap. The CDR3 loop reads CASSPPGTLYGYTF. In nucleotides, the CDR3 is TGTGCCAGCAGCCCCCCCGGGACTCTATATGGCTACACCTTC.

CDR3 loop: CASSPRQGRTRTDTQYF. DNA of the CDR3: TGTGCCAGCAGCCCGAGACAGGGGCGCACCCGCACAGATACGCAGTATTTT. The J gene is TRBJ2-3, the V gene TRBV11-3; 8 nucleotides align to TRBD1. Germline CDR1 and CDR2: SGHNT and YENEEA. This CDR3 has 17 amino acids. The J segment lost 1 base and the V segment lost 5 bases, leaving 11 bases of the junction unmatched.

V is TRBV7-8 and J is TRBJ2-7; 7 bases agree with TRBD2. This CDR3 has 15 residues. V shed 2 bases and J 0 bases; nucleotides not matched to a gene: 4. Germline assignment: CDR1 SGHVS and CDR2 FQNEAQ. The CDR3 DNA reads TGTGCCAGCAGCTTATGGGGCGGGAGCTCCTACGAGCAGTACTTC. Its translation is CASSLWGGSSYEQYF.

This chain joins TRBV12-3 or TRBV12-4 and TRBJ1-3; D gene ambiguous. The CDR3 has 11 amino acids. Trimming shortened V by 6 bases and J by 3 bases, and 3 bases separated the two germline ends. CDR3 sequence reads: CASSYGNTIYF. CDR3 DNA: TGTGCCAGCAGCTATGGAAACACCATATATTTT.

V gene TRBV7-2 combines with J gene TRBJ2-7; 7 bases line up with TRBD2. Germline V gene data show CDR1 as SGHTA and CDR2 as FQGNSA. The CDR3 totals 17 residues. Trimming at V came to 1 base and at J to 2 bases, leaving 11 bases not matched to a gene. The CDR3 here is CASSLGGRGSLTYEQYF. The CDR3 nucleotides read TGTGCCAGCAGCTTAGGAGGGAGGGGCAGCCTCACCTACGAGCAGTACTTC. The variable domain in full, with the rest retrieved from reference TRBV7-2 and TRBJ2-7, is GAGVSQSPSNKVTEKGKDVELRCDPISGHTALYWYRQSLGQGLEFLIYFQGNSAPDKSGLPSDRFSAERTGGSVSTLTIQRTQQEDSAVYLCASSLGGRGSLTYEQYFGPGTRLTVT.

Comments on this clone: The sample contains more than one DNA sequence encoding this CDR3. J is TRBJ1-1 and V is TRBV27; D is unclear. The germline CDR1 and CDR2 sequences are MNHEY and SMNVEV (reference sequence). CDR3 size: 13 residues. Trimming took off 2 bases at V and 1 base at J, with 5 bases between the two ends. In nucleotides, the CDR3 is TGTGCCAGCAGTTTAGCCGGGAACACTGAAGCTTTCTTT. Translating it yields CASSLAGNTEAFF.

J is TRBJ1-2 and V is TRBV10-3, with TRBD1 identical over 12 bases. Looked up from germline, CDR1 is ENHRY and CDR2 is SYGVKD. This CDR3 spans 17 amino acids. V lost 2 bases to trimming and J lost 8 bases; unmatched junction nucleotides: 12. This CDR3 is CAISEGGQGARINGYTF. The DNA for the CDR3 is TGTGCCATCAGTGAGGGGGGACAGGGGGCAAGAATTAACGGCTACACCTTC.

J is TRBJ2-7 and V is TRBV15; 15 bases map to TRBD2. This CDR3 has 15 amino acids. Germline CDR1 LNHNV, CDR2 YYDKDF (reference sequence). Written as DNA, the CDR3 is TGTCCCGGGACTAGCGGGAGGAAAAGAAACTACGAGCAGTACTTC. Protein product: CPGTSGRKRNYEQYF.

This clone was found a few times. The chain has TRBV10-3 and TRBJ2-3; D gene uncertain. Germline V lookup: CDR1 ENHRY, CDR2 SYGVKD. V lost 11 bases, J lost 5 bases, and 17 bases lay in between. The CDR3 totals 13 residues. The CDR3 sequence: CASLLESKDTQYF. In DNA, the CDR3 is TGTGCCTCCCTACTCGAGTCGAAAGATACGCAGTATTTT.

This clone was counted only a few times. The chain uses TRBV19 and TRBJ2-2, with 10 bases fitting TRBD2. The CDR3 runs 15 residues. V lost 3 bases and J lost 6; bases outside the gene matches: 4. Germline-derived CDR1 and CDR2 are LNHDA and SQIVND (reference sequence). The CDR3 loop reads CASSMRTSGAGELFF. CDR3 bases: TGTGCCAGTAGTATGAGGACTAGCGGTGCCGGGGAGCTGTTTTTT.

There are a few counts of this clone. This chain joins TRBV13 and TRBJ1-2; no reliable D call. The CDR3 spans 13 residues. The germline V and J ends were trimmed by 2 bases and 6 bases, with 10 bases remaining between them. Per germline, CDR1 PRHDT and CDR2 FYEKMQ (reference sequence). The CDR3 DNA is TGTGCCAGCAGCTTAACGGGGAGGCATGGCTACACCTTC. Protein product: CASSLTGRHGYTF.

The genes are TRBV7-3 and TRBJ1-2; D is uncertain. V was shortened by 1 base and J by 2 bases, with 5 bases between the two germline ends. Germline CDR1 reads SGHTA; CDR2 reads FQGTGA. This CDR3 comprises 13 residues. In nucleotides, the CDR3 is TGTGCCAGCAGCTTAATGGAGAACTATGGCTACACCTTC. Amino acids: CASSLMENYGYTF.

The chain is built from TRBV13 and TRBJ1-3, with D uncertain. CDR3 length: 15 residues. Germline CDR1 PRHDT, CDR2 FYEKMQ (reference sequence). Trimming took off 3 bases at V and 0 bases at J, with 9 bases between the two ends. This chain's CDR3 is CASSFSSSSGNTIYF. CDR3 nucleotides: TGTGCCAGCAGCTTTAGTAGTAGCTCTGGAAACACCATATATTTT.

The chain has TRBV3-1 (or the pseudogene TRBV3-2) and TRBJ1-1; D is unclear. Germline loops: CDR1 LGHDT, CDR2 YNNKEL (reference sequence). V lost 3 bases to trimming and J lost 7 bases, with 12 bases between them. This CDR3 contains 13 residues. DNA for the CDR3: TGTGCCAGCAGCCACCTCGGCGGGGATGAAGCTTTCTTT. Protein: CASSHLGGDEAFF.

The chain links TRBV6-5 to TRBJ2-5; tentatively, D is TRBD2 (5 bases). The V and J ends lost 0 bases and 4 bases respectively, with 12 bases between them. Germline V CDR1 and CDR2: MNHEY, SVGAGI. This CDR3 comprises 15 residues. The CDR3 DNA follows: TGTGCCAGCAGTTACTCGACGGGATCGTCAGAGACCCAGTACTTC. Translation gives CASSYSTGSSETQYF.

This clone is a singleton in its sample. The gene calls are TRBV28 and TRBJ1-1; D call uncertain. The V gene lost 8 bases and the J gene lost 6 bases, with 22 bases spanning the gap. The CDR3 runs 15 residues. The germline gives CDR1 MDHEN, CDR2 SYDVKM. The CDR3 loop reads CASPPWGSADSEAFF. Written as DNA, the CDR3 is TGTGCCAGCCCTCCCTGGGGTAGCGCCGATTCTGAAGCTTTCTTT.

The rearrangement joins TRBV10-3 to TRBJ1-1; tentatively, D is TRBD1 (6 bases). This CDR3 comprises 17 residues. Germline V lookup: CDR1 ENHRY, CDR2 SYGVKD. Trimming removed 0 bases from V and 1 base from J, with 15 bases in between. This CDR3 reads CAISESTGSGPNTEAFF. In DNA form, the CDR3 reads TGTGCCATCAGTGAGTCGACAGGATCCGGTCCGAACACTGAAGCTTTCTTT.

The rearrangement joins TRBV6-2 or TRBV6-3 to TRBJ1-2; 9 positions agree with TRBD1. The V segment lost 4 bases and the J segment 8 bases; nucleotides outside the gene matches: 5. This CDR3 has 13 amino acids. Germline CDR1 reads MNHEY; CDR2 reads SVGEGT. CDR3 nucleotides: TGTGCCAGCAGTTGGGGACAGGGATCCGGCTACACCTTC. This codes for CASSWGQGSGYTF.

This clone was counted between two and nine times. The V and J genes are TRBV19 and TRBJ1-2; no clear D gene. V was shortened by 3 bases and J by 1 base, with 9 bases between the two germline ends. Germline V gene sequence: CDR1 LNHDA, CDR2 SQIVND (reference sequence). The CDR3 sequence is 14 residues long. The CDR3 bases are TGTGCCAGTAGTATCGGGAATCTTAACTATGGCTACACCTTC. Protein sequence: CASSIGNLNYGYTF.

The chain carries TRBV28 and TRBJ2-5; 9 nucleotides match TRBD1. Germline trimming cut 6 bases from V and 5 bases from J; bases unmatched to any gene: 7. Germline assignment: CDR1 MDHEN and CDR2 SYDVKM. This CDR3 spans 14 amino acids. CDR3 in amino acids: CASSETGGDETQYF. CDR3 DNA sequence: TGTGCCAGCAGCGAAACAGGGGGCGATGAGACCCAGTACTTC.

The chain has TRBV12-5 and TRBJ2-1, with a weak D call TRBD2 (6 bases). The CDR3 consists of 14 residues. V was shortened by 4 bases and J by 7 bases, with 14 bases between the two germline ends. Germline V gene data show CDR1 as LGHNT and CDR2 as FRNRAP. CDR3 in amino acids: CASGSDGEVNEQFF. Here the CDR3 DNA reads TGTGCTAGTGGTTCAGACGGGGAGGTAAATGAGCAGTTCTTC.

The chain links TRBV5-6 to TRBJ2-3, with 9 bases aligning to TRBD1. The CDR3 contains 16 residues. From germline, CDR1 is SGHDT and CDR2 YYEEEE. V lost 4 bases, J lost 2 bases, and 8 bases stayed unmatched. This chain's CDR3 is CASSRAGTGTTDTQYF. The DNA for the CDR3 is TGTGCCAGCAGCAGGGCCGGGACAGGGACCACAGATACGCAGTATTTT.

The chain couples TRBV5-6 to TRBJ1-4; TRBD1 matches 9 bases. This CDR3 is built from 14 residues. V dropped 0 bases and J dropped 11; count of bases not matched to a gene: 5. Germline V gives CDR1 SGHDT, CDR2 YYEEEE. The CDR3 bases are TGTGCCAGCAGCTTGGACAGGGGGCCCGGGAAACTGTTTTTT. Its translation is CASSLDRGPGKLFF.

This clone turned up a few times. This chain uses TRBV30 with TRBJ1-5, with D tentatively TRBD1 (6 bases). Deletions cut 3 bases from V and 1 base from J, with 16 bases between. Germline V gene data show CDR1 as GTSNPN and CDR2 as SVGIG (reference sequence). The CDR3 consists of 16 residues. The CDR3 sequence: CAWSVLPTGSNQPQHF. The CDR3 DNA sequence: TGTGCCTGGAGCGTTCTACCGACAGGAAGCAATCAGCCCCAGCATTTT.

The V call is TRBV5-1, the J call TRBJ1-2; TRBD1 matches at 7 bases. This CDR3 comprises 14 residues. V trimming: 2 bases; J trimming: 5 bases; junction bases outside the gene matches: 6. Germline V gene sequence: CDR1 SGHRS, CDR2 YFSETQ. The CDR3 protein is CASSLGTEQYGYTF. CDR3 nucleotides: TGCGCCAGCAGCTTAGGGACAGAACAATATGGCTACACCTTC.

This clone was counted between two and nine times. This sequence joins TRBV7-2 and TRBJ1-1, with TRBD1 as a possible D gene (6 bases). The length of the CDR3 is 14 residues. The germline gives CDR1 SGHTA, CDR2 FQGNSA. Deletions cut 2 bases from V and 0 bases from J, with 7 bases between. Written as DNA, the CDR3 is TGTGCCAGCAGCTTAACAGGGTTGAACACTGAAGCTTTCTTT. Translated, it gives CASSLTGLNTEAFF.

This rearrangement joins TRBV4-3 to TRBJ2-7; TRBD2 matches at 11 bases. J was trimmed by 3 bases and V by 1 base; bases with no gene match: 5. The CDR3 totals 16 residues. Germline CDR1 is LGHNA and CDR2 is YSLEER. Here the CDR3 reads CASSQAASGGLYEQYF. In DNA, the CDR3 is TGCGCCAGCAGCCAAGCGGCTAGCGGGGGGCTCTACGAGCAGTACTTC.

The gene calls are TRBV6-1 and TRBJ1-5; D is unclear. The V end was cut by 3 bases, the J end by 6 bases, with 6 bases between. This CDR3 comprises 12 residues. The V gene's germline CDR1 is MNHNS and CDR2 SASEGT. The CDR3 here is CASSERAQPQHF. The CDR3 nucleotides read TGTGCCAGCAGTGAGAGGGCTCAGCCCCAGCATTTT.

This chain connects TRBV11-3 to TRBJ2-7; 11 nucleotides match TRBD2. With V trimmed by 4 bases and J by 2 bases, 1 base remained unmatched. Germline CDR1 reads SGHNT; CDR2 reads YENEEA. This CDR3 comprises 14 residues. CDR3 in amino acids: CASSSSGGTYEQYF. For the CDR3, the DNA is TGTGCCAGCAGCTCTAGCGGGGGGACCTACGAGCAGTACTTC.

Only one count was recorded for this clone. The rearrangement links TRBV5-5 to TRBJ1-2; 7 bases are shared with TRBD1. Per germline, CDR1 SGHKS and CDR2 YYEKEE (reference sequence). This CDR3 is 14 amino acids long. With 4 bases clipped from V and 6 bases from J, the junction kept 9 bases outside the gene matches. CDR3 amino acids: CASSTRTGEDGYTF. In nucleotides, the CDR3 is TGTGCCAGCAGCACCAGGACAGGAGAAGATGGCTACACCTTC.